These 15 T cell receptor beta chains share one sample of origin, sequenced in a study of control samples from healthy donors and cancer patients. Only in-frame clones appear in the TCRdb table, and some are missing; sequencing was by immunoSEQ multiplex PCR. The table records some 130,000 clones, 80% to 95% of them present only once. Sequenced: blood. All receptors come from a man between 18 and 35 years old in good health.

The chain links TRBV24-1 to TRBJ2-2; D not resolved. Germline CDR1 is KGHDR and CDR2 is SFDVKD. Trimming took 3 bases from V and 2 from J, leaving 6 bases between them. The CDR3 covers 14 residues. DNA of the CDR3: TGTGCCACCAGTGATATCGGAAACACCGGGGAGCTGTTTTTT. Translation gives CATSDIGNTGELFF.

The chain recombines TRBV9 with TRBJ2-3; TRBD1 matches at 7 bases. This CDR3 contains 16 residues. After removal of 3 bases from V and 0 bases from J, the junction contained 7 bases not matched to a gene. Germline V lookup: CDR1 SGDLS, CDR2 YYNGEE. The CDR3 bases are TGTGCCAGCAGCGCCCGACAGGGTTGGAGCACAGATACGCAGTATTTT. Translated: CASSARQGWSTDTQYF.

As DNA, the CDR3 is TGTGCCAGCAGCTTGGTGGGTAACTATCAGCCCCAGCATTTT. Translation: CASSLVGNYQPQHF. The V call is TRBV5-6, the J call TRBJ1-5; D uncertain. This CDR3 comprises 14 residues. Germline CDR1 SGHDT, CDR2 YYEEEE. The V end was cut by 0 bases, the J end by 5 bases, with 9 bases between.

J is TRBJ1-1 and V is TRBV6-5; 8 nucleotides agree with TRBD1. Germline CDR1 reads MNHEY; CDR2 reads SVGAGI. Trimming cost V 6 bases and J 4 bases; bases outside gene matches: 4. The CDR3 is 13 residues long. The CDR3: CASSLDRGTEAFF. The CDR3, as DNA: TGTGCCAGCAGCCTTGACAGGGGCACTGAAGCTTTCTTT.

CDR3 protein: CAGASSYNEQFF. As DNA, the CDR3 is TGTGCCGGCGCTAGCTCCTACAATGAGCAGTTCTTC. This sequence joins TRBV7-9 and TRBJ2-1; no clear D gene. Germline loops: CDR1 SEHNR, CDR2 FQNEAQ (reference sequence). Trimming left V 11 bases short and J 0 bases short, with 8 bases between. The CDR3 has 12 residues.

This clone was seen just once. Different DNA sequences within this sample yield the same CDR3. The chain carries TRBV4-1 and TRBJ2-7; 8 nucleotides line up with TRBD2. Germline V gene lookup returns CDR1 MGHRA and CDR2 YSYEKL. The CDR3 length is 16 residues. The junction had 14 bases not matched to a gene; V was cut back by 3 bases and J by 7 bases. This CDR3 is CASSQLAGGLLQEQYF. The CDR3 nucleotides read TGCGCCAGCAGCCAGCTTGCGGGGGGCCTTCTTCAGGAGCAGTACTTC.

The chain joins TRBV2 to TRBJ2-2, with unresolved D. Between the trimmed V and J ends, which lost 8 bases and 6 bases, there was a span of 7 bases. Germline assignment: CDR1 SNHLY and CDR2 FYNNEI. The CDR3 contains 11 residues. The CDR3 bases are TGTGCCAGCCTGCGGCCCGGGGAGCTGTTTTTT. Amino acid sequence: CASLRPGELFF. Variable domain in full (rest from reference TRBV2 and TRBJ2-2): EPEVTQTPSHQVTQMGQEVILRCVPISNHLYFYWYRQILGQKVEFLVSFYNNEISEKSEIFDDQFSVERPDGSNFTLKIRSTKLEDSAMYFCASLRPGELFFGEGSRLTVL.

This chain connects TRBV13 to TRBJ2-1; D is ambiguous. The V and J ends lost 0 bases and 0 bases respectively, with 6 bases between them. The CDR3 is 15 amino acids. In germline, CDR1 is PRHDT, CDR2 FYEKMQ (reference sequence). The DNA of the CDR3 is TGTGCCAGCAGCTTAGGCCAGAGCTCCTACAATGAGCAGTTCTTC. Its translation is CASSLGQSSYNEQFF. Using reference TRBV13 and TRBJ2-1 for the parts outside the CDR3, the full variable domain is AAGVIQSPRHLIKEKRETATLKCYPIPRHDTVYWYQQGPGQDPQFLISFYEKMQSDKGSIPDRFSAQQFSDYHSELNMSSLELGDSALYFCASSLGQSSYNEQFFGPGTRLTVL.

The chain couples TRBV7-2 to TRBJ1-1; D uncertain. The germline CDR1 and CDR2 sequences are SGHTA and FQGNSA. V gave up 4 bases and J gave up 11 bases, with 17 bases separating them. CDR3 length: 13 amino acids. The DNA for the CDR3 is TGTGCCAGCAGCTCACGGGGAATCTTTACGGCTTTCTTT. The encoded protein is CASSSRGIFTAFF. The entire variable domain, with the rest obtained from reference TRBV7-2 and TRBJ1-1, is as follows: GAGVSQSPSNKVTEKGKDVELRCDPISGHTALYWYRQSLGQGLEFLIYFQGNSAPDKSGLPSDRFSAERTGGSVSTLTIQRTQQEDSAVYLCASSSRGIFTAFFGQGTRLTVV.

The chain recombines TRBV4-1 with TRBJ1-4, with D unresolved. V was shortened by 2 bases and J by 0 bases, with 16 bases between the two germline ends. The CDR3 covers 18 residues. Germline CDR1 and CDR2: MGHRA and YSYEKL. In nucleotides, the CDR3 is TGCGCCAGCAGCCAAAGCAGTGGCATTTCCGCAACTAATGAAAAACTGTTTTTT. Its protein is CASSQSSGISATNEKLFF.

This chain connects TRBV30 to TRBJ2-5; 8 bases match TRBD1. This CDR3 contains 12 residues. Germline lookup yields CDR1 GTSNPN and CDR2 SVGIG (reference sequence). The J segment lost 5 bases and the V segment lost 1 base, leaving 0 bases of the junction unmatched. The CDR3 DNA sequence: TGTGCCTGGAGTGGGACAGGGGAGACCCAGTACTTC. Protein: CAWSGTGETQYF.

V and J are TRBV20-1 and TRBJ2-1; 11 positions agree with TRBD2. This CDR3 comprises 16 residues. The junction had 8 bases not matched to a gene; V was cut back by 3 bases and J by 4 bases. Germline assignment: CDR1 DFQATT and CDR2 SNEGSKA (reference sequence). The CDR3 loop reads CSASLSSGGQYNEQFF. DNA for the CDR3: TGCAGTGCTAGTCTGTCTAGCGGGGGGCAATACAATGAGCAGTTCTTC.

In its sample, this clone was seen once. The chain joins TRBV7-9 to TRBJ2-7, with a possible D match to TRBD2 (5 bases). The CDR3 totals 15 residues. The ends were cut back, 3 bases at V and 9 bases at J, with 21 bases in the middle. Germline V gene sequence: CDR1 SEHNR, CDR2 FQNEAQ (reference sequence). The CDR3 loop reads CASSFWTEHPRRQYF. As DNA, the CDR3 is TGTGCCAGCAGCTTTTGGACTGAACACCCGCGGAGGCAGTACTTC. The entire variable domain, with the rest obtained from reference TRBV7-9 and TRBJ2-7, is as follows: DTGVSQNPRHKITKRGQNVTFRCDPISEHNRLYWYRQTLGQGPEFLTYFQNEAQLEKSRLLSDRFSAERPKGSFSTLEIQRTEQGDSAMYLCASSFWTEHPRRQYFGPGTRLTVT.

The CDR3 reads CASKTSGEVTDTQYF. The CDR3 nucleotides are TGTGCCAGCAAGACTAGCGGGGAGGTGACAGATACGCAGTATTTT. V and J are TRBV25-1 and TRBJ2-3, with TRBD2 identical over 11 bases. The germline V gene has CDR1 MGHDK and CDR2 SYGVNS. The CDR3 is made up of 15 amino acids. V shed 7 bases and J 3 bases; nucleotides not matched to a gene: 6. Together with reference TRBV25-1 and TRBJ2-3, the CDR3 gives the full variable domain: EADIYQTPRYLVIGTGKKITLECSQTMGHDKMYWYQQDPGMELHLIHYSYGVNSTEKGDLSSESTVSRIRTEHFPLTLESARPSHTSQYLCASKTSGEVTDTQYFGPGTRLTVL.

The chain has TRBV29-1 and TRBJ2-7, with a tentative D call TRBD1 (5 bases). The V end lost 7 bases, the J end lost 5 bases, and 18 bases lay between the germline ends. There are 13 residues in the CDR3. CDR1 SQVTM and CDR2 ANQGSEA come from the germline V gene. CDR3 coding DNA: TGCAGCGGAGGCCTAGACAGCAGCAACGAGCAGTACTTC. This sequence encodes CSGGLDSSNEQYF.